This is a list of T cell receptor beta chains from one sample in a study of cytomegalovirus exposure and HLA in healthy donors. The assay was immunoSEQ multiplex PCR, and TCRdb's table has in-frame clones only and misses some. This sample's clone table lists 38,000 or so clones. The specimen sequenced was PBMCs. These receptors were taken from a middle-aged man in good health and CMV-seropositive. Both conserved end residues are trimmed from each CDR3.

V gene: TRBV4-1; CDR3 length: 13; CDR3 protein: ASSLRQGTNTEAF
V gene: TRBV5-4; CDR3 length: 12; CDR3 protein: ASSLGGQGEKLF
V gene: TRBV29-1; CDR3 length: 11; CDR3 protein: SVMTGGYYEQY
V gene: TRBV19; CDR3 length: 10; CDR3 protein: AINRTRPRAF
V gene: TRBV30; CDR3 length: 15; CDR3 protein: AWSPGLAGGFTDTQY
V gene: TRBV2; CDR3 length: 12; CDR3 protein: ASSEDLTENGYT
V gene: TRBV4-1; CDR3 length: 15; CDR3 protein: ASSQHTGTSAYNEQF
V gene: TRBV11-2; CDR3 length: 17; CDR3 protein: ASTLADPNEREEHGELF
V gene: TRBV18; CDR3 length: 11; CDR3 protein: ASSQGMDTEAF
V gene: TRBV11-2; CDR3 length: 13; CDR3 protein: ASSLVAGSTDTQY
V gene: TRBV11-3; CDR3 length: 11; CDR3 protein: ASSLNNNEKLF
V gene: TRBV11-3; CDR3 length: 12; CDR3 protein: ASSFGGSGNTIY
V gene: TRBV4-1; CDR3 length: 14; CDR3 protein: ASSRTAASGQETQY
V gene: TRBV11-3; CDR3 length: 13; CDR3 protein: ASTEGNRVDEKLF
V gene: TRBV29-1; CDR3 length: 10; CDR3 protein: SARGGEETQY
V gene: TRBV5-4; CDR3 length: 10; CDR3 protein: ASSWLGEAQY
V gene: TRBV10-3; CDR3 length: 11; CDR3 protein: AISGREGLEQY
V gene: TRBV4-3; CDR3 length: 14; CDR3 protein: ASSPGTGTIQETQY
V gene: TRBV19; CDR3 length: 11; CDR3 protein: ASEGRTTDTQY
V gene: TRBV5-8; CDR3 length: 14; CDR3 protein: ASSSGTSYHQETQY
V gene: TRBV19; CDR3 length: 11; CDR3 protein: ASSIVPGGAQH
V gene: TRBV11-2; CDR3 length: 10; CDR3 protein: ASSTLTVGYT
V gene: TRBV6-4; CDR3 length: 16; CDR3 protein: ASSDSFSGRATYNEQF
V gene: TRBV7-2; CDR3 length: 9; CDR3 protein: ASSPKPEQF
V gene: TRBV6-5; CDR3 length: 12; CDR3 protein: ASSCGLSTDTQY
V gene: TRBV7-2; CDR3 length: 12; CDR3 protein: ASSFGQGGEKLF
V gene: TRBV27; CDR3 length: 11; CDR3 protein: ASRSDYTDTQY
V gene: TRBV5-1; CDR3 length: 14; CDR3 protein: ASSLGGLTLDYGYT
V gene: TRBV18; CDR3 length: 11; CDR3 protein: ASSRQGNDEQY
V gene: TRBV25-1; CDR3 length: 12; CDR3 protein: ASSEYGLGGEQY
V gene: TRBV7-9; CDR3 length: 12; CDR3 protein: ASGETGGPYEQY
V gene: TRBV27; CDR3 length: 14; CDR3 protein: ASSLSVILASYEQY
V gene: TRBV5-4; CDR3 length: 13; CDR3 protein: ASRIAFRSTDTQY
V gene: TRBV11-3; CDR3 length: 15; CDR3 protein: ASSPDERERLSYEQY
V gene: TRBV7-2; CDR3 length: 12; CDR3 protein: ASSLAYGANVLT
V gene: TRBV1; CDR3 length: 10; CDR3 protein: TPGENTGELF
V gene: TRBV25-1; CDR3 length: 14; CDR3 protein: ASSDQQGLSYNEQF
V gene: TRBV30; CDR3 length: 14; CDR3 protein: AWSAFTSGRLWEQY
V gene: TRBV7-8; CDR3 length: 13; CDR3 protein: ASSLYKGSADTQY
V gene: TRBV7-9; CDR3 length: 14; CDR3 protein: ASSLVSGTGNQPQH
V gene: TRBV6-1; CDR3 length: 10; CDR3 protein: ASRSIGDTQY
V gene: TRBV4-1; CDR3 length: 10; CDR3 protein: ASSHPAGELF
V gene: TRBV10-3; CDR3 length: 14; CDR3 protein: AISERPPAGGVEQF
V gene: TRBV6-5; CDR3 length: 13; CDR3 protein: ASRDVSASSYEQY
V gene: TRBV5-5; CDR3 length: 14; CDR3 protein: ASSRRGAGEGYEQY
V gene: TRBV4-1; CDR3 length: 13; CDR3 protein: ASSQEATGDQPQH
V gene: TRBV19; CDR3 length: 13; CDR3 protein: ASTGQTATNEKLF
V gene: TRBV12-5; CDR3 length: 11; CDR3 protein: ASALGGYNEQF
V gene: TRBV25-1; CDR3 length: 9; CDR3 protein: ASSVQETQY
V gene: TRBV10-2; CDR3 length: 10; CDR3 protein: ASSETGYGYT
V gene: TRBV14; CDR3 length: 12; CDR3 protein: ASSPTLQNTEAF
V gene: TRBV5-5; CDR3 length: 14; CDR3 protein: ASSFGGLAGYYEQY
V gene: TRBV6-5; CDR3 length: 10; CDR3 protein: ASSTSSYEQY
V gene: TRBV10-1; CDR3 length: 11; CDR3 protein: ASSESRDSQLF
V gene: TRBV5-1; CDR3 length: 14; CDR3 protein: ASSPSVSLGDYEQY
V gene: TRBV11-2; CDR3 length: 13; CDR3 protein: ASSPPGGVNTEAF
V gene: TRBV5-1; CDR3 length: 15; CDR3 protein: ASSLDGTSGRGSEQF
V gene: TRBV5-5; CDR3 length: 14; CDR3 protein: ASSLWPGLAGVEQY
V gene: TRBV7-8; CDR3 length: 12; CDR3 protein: ASSFTQDRYEQY
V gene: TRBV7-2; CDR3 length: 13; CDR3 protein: ASSLLAGGNTEAF